This passage covers 27 T cell receptor beta chains from one sample sequenced in a study of blood T cells in healthy people across ages. Using a J-beta primer mix together with a sample-barcoded 5' primer, a second PCR was run for roughly 6 to 12 cycles. One entry per CDR3 protein results from TCRdb running MiXCR on the 5' RACE reads. Seen here are around 670,000 distinct CDR3 sequences, approximately 30% observed once, and the top ten hold 15% to 18%. The sequencing input was blood. Source of these receptors: a woman at least 80 years old in good health.

The rearrangement joins TRBV7-9 to TRBJ1-1; D possibly corresponds to TRBD1 (5 bases). Trimming took 6 bases from V and 1 from J, leaving 15 bases between them. The CDR3 has 15 residues. The germline gives CDR1 SEHNR, CDR2 FQNEAQ (reference sequence). As DNA, the CDR3 is TGTGCCAGCAGTTCGCTAGGGGCCGCGAACACTGAAGCTTTCTTT. It codes for CASSSLGAANTEAFF. The full variable domain, with the rest looked up from reference TRBV7-9 and TRBJ1-1, is DTGVSQNPRHKITKRGQNVTFRCDPISEHNRLYWYRQTLGQGPEFLTYFQNEAQLEKSRLLSDRFSAERPKGSFSTLEIQRTEQGDSAMYLCASSSLGAANTEAFFGQGTRLTVV.

Ten or more counts support this clonotype. A much larger clone lies a single base off, so this may be a read error. V and J are TRBV24-1 and TRBJ2-7; 13 nucleotides match TRBD2. Germline CDR1 is KGHDR and CDR2 is SFDVKD. Trimming cost V 5 bases and J 7 bases; bases outside gene matches: 10. The CDR3 is made up of 16 amino acids. The CDR3 coding sequence is TGTGCCACCAGTGGACGGACTAGCGGGAGCTACAATGAGCAGTACTTC. Its translation is CATSGRTSGSYNEQYF.

Many counts were recorded for this clonotype. This chain uses TRBV20-1 with TRBJ2-5; 8 bases are shared with TRBD1. Germline CDR1 and CDR2: DFQATT and SNEGSKA (reference sequence). The CDR3 totals 13 residues. The ends lost 6 bases at V and 5 bases at J; junction bases unmatched: 8. The CDR3 nucleotides are TGCAGTGCCGCAAGACAGGGGCGGGAGACCCAGTACTTC. Its translation: CSAARQGRETQYF.

This clonotype was detected only a few times. The genes are TRBV20-1 and TRBJ1-1; a weak D match, TRBD1 (5 bases). The CDR3 is made up of 14 amino acids. The V end was cut by 1 base, the J end by 3 bases, with 12 bases between. CDR1 DFQATT and CDR2 SNEGSKA come from the germline V gene (reference sequence). CDR3: CSARGLRADTEAFF. The CDR3 region has the DNA TGCAGTGCTAGAGGGCTCAGGGCGGACACTGAAGCTTTCTTT.

This clonotype was recorded many times. This sequence joins TRBV20-1 and TRBJ1-3; a possible D gene is TRBD1 (6 bases). Germline CDR1 is DFQATT and CDR2 is SNEGSKA (reference sequence). This CDR3 is built from 16 residues. Trimming stripped 5 bases from V and 0 bases from J, with 17 bases between. DNA for the CDR3: TGCAGTGCTGAAAGAAGCCGGGACAACTCTGGAAACACCATATATTTT. This translates into CSAERSRDNSGNTIYF.

A note on this clonotype: A junction boundary mismatches the germline segment, possibly from a read error. The genes are TRBV20-1 and TRBJ1-6; D uncertain. The CDR3 runs 14 residues. Germline CDR1 is DFQATT and CDR2 is SNEGSKA (reference sequence). CDR3 loop: CSARDWASNSPRHF. CDR3 sequence (DNA): TGCAGTGCTAGAGATTGGGCCTCCAATTCACCCCGCCACTTT.

This clonotype was observed at least ten times. The rearrangement joins TRBV12-3 or TRBV12-4 to TRBJ2-3; 9 nucleotides match TRBD2. J lost 4 bases, V lost 5 bases, and 4 bases had no gene match. The CDR3 loop spans 14 amino acids. CDR3 DNA: TGTGCCAGCAGTCTGCGGGGGGGCCCAGATACGCAGTATTTT. Protein: CASSLRGGPDTQYF.

The chain is built from TRBV6-1 and TRBJ2-7; D unresolved. Germline V CDR1 and CDR2: MNHNS, SASEGT. V dropped 4 bases and J dropped 3 bases, with 10 bases sitting between them. The length of the CDR3 is 13 residues. The CDR3 region is CASSGGRSYEQYF. CDR3 DNA sequence: TGTGCCAGCAGTGGGGGAAGGAGCTACGAGCAGTACTTC.

V usage is TRBV20-1 and J usage is TRBJ1-5, with TRBD1 identical over 7 bases. This CDR3 has 18 amino acids. Germline-derived CDR1 and CDR2 are DFQATT and SNEGSKA (reference sequence). The junction had 11 bases not matched to a gene; V was cut back by 0 bases and J by 0 bases. The CDR3 loop reads CSARDNYRGPNSNQPQHF. The CDR3, as DNA: TGCAGTGCTAGAGATAATTATAGGGGGCCTAATAGCAATCAGCCCCAGCATTTT.

This clonotype was seen many times. The gene calls are TRBV20-1 and TRBJ2-7; D ambiguous. The germline V and J ends were trimmed by 1 base and 2 bases, with 9 bases remaining between them. The CDR3 loop spans 13 amino acids. The germline V gene has CDR1 DFQATT and CDR2 SNEGSKA (reference sequence). The CDR3 DNA is TGCAGTGCTAGAGGGGTGGGTACCTACGAGCAGTACTTC. It yields the protein CSARGVGTYEQYF.

The chain is built from TRBV7-9 and TRBJ1-1; 10 bases align to TRBD1. The germline V gene encodes CDR1 SEHNR and CDR2 FQNEAQ (reference sequence). The junction had 7 bases not matched to a gene; V was cut back by 3 bases and J by 3 bases. The CDR3 extends over 16 amino acids. The CDR3 region is CASSFPPGQGDTEAFF. The CDR3 DNA follows: TGTGCCAGCAGCTTTCCCCCTGGACAGGGGGACACTGAAGCTTTCTTT.

The table lists this clonotype with a few counts. The genes are TRBV25-1 and TRBJ1-1, with 8 positions matching TRBD1. Germline CDR1 and CDR2: MGHDK and SYGVNS. The V gene end was trimmed by 4 bases and the J gene end by 4 bases; junction bases not matched to a gene: 5. The CDR3 consists of 14 residues. The CDR3 sequence is CASSVGQAGTEAFF. The CDR3 coding sequence is TGTGCCAGCAGTGTGGGACAGGCGGGCACTGAAGCTTTCTTT. Filled out from reference TRBV25-1 and TRBJ1-1, the complete variable domain reads EADIYQTPRYLVIGTGKKITLECSQTMGHDKMYWYQQDPGMELHLIHYSYGVNSTEKGDLSSESTVSRIRTEHFPLTLESARPSHTSQYLCASSVGQAGTEAFFGQGTRLTVV.

The V call is TRBV20-1, the J call TRBJ2-4; D not resolved. Judging by the DNA end, TRBJ2-7 fits better; the J call may be wrong. Germline-derived CDR1 and CDR2 are DFQATT and SNEGSKA (reference sequence). This CDR3 has 12 amino acids. The DNA of the CDR3 is TGCAGTGCTAGAGAGTCGAGTCACGAGCAGTACTTC. Protein: CSARESSHEQYF.

About this clonotype: This could be a read error, since a much larger clone is one nucleotide away. The rearrangement joins TRBV5-6 to TRBJ2-6; 7 bases fit TRBD2. Per germline, CDR1 SGHDT and CDR2 YYEEEE. The CDR3 has 16 amino acids. CDR3 protein: CASSFKGTTGANVRTF. CDR3 in DNA: TGTGCCAGCAGCTTCAAAGGGACTACTGGGGCCAACGTCCGGACTTTC.

Remarks on this clonotype: A much larger clone lies a single base off, so this may be a read error. The rearrangement links TRBV7-9 to TRBJ2-3, with 7 bases identical to TRBD2. The CDR3 is made up of 16 amino acids. The germline CDR1 and CDR2 sequences are SEHNR and FQNEAQ (reference sequence). CDR3 DNA: TGTGCCAGCAGCTCCGCCCGGCAGCGGGGAACAGATATGCAGTATTTT. This gives the protein CASSSARQRGTDMQYF.

The rearrangement joins TRBV7-8 to TRBJ2-5; D is perhaps TRBD2 (5 bases). The V gene lost 4 bases and the J gene lost 7 bases, with 16 bases spanning the gap. The germline gives CDR1 SGHVS, CDR2 FQNEAQ. This CDR3 has 14 amino acids. CDR3 DNA sequence: TGTGCCAGCAGCTCAGAGACGGGGTCGGGGACCCAGTACTTC. This codes for CASSSETGSGTQYF.

This clonotype was detected many times. The chain uses TRBV7-3 and TRBJ2-5; 8 bases match TRBD1. The CDR3 loop spans 16 amino acids. With V trimmed by 5 bases and J by 1 base, 9 bases remained unmatched. Germline V gene lookup returns CDR1 SGHTA and CDR2 FQGTGA. The CDR3 sequence is CASSRGTGFGQETQYF. For the CDR3, the DNA is TGTGCCAGCAGCCGTGGGACAGGTTTTGGCCAAGAGACCCAGTACTTC.

With regard to this clonotype: Given the absence of the conserved phenylalanine or tryptophan at the CDR3 end, a read error is likely. The chain is built from TRBV6-6 and TRBJ2-7, with D possibly TRBD1 on 6 matching bases. This CDR3 contains 15 residues. Trimming left V 7 bases short and J 4 bases short, with 20 bases between. Looked up from germline, CDR1 is MNHNY and CDR2 is SVGAGI (reference sequence). CDR3 sequence: CASTDRTGGIYEQYC. Written as DNA, the CDR3 is TGTGCCAGCACCGACCGGACTGGGGGCATTTACGAGCAGTACTGC.

The chain is built from TRBV7-9 and TRBJ2-1; TRBD1 matches at 11 bases. The germline V gene encodes CDR1 SEHNR and CDR2 FQNEAQ (reference sequence). There are 16 residues in the CDR3. V shed 1 base and J 13 bases; nucleotides not matched to a gene: 12. The CDR3 DNA reads as TGTGCCAGCAGCTTAGGCCTGGACAGGGGGCGAGAGACCCAGTTCTTC. It codes for CASSLGLDRGRETQFF. Filled out from reference TRBV7-9 and TRBJ2-1, the complete variable domain reads DTGVSQNPRHKITKRGQNVTFRCDPISEHNRLYWYRQTLGQGPEFLTYFQNEAQLEKSRLLSDRFSAERPKGSFSTLEIQRTEQGDSAMYLCASSLGLDRGRETQFFGPGTRLTVL.

This clonotype was counted a few times. J is TRBJ1-1 and V is TRBV30, with 12 positions matching TRBD1. V lost 2 bases to trimming and J lost 8 bases; unmatched junction nucleotides: 6. Per germline, CDR1 GTSNPN and CDR2 SVGIG (reference sequence). This CDR3 is 14 amino acids long. The CDR3 loop is CAWSRGQGALEAFF. The CDR3 bases are TGTGCCTGGAGTAGGGGACAGGGGGCCCTAGAAGCTTTCTTT.

This clonotype has only a few counts. A junction end diverges from the germline sequence, so it may reflect a read error. The J gene is TRBJ1-2, the V gene TRBV2, with D maybe TRBD1 (5 bases). CDR1 and CDR2 from the germline V gene are SNHLY and FYNNEI. The CDR3 loop spans 13 amino acids. CDR3 in amino acids: CAGSIDSNYGYTF. CDR3 in DNA: TGTGCCGGCAGCATCGACAGCAACTATGGCTACACCTTC.

The chain carries TRBV12-3 or TRBV12-4 and TRBJ1-5; the D is unclear. Between the trimmed V and J ends, which lost 4 bases and 4 bases, there was a span of 8 bases. The length of the CDR3 is 13 residues. The CDR3 reads CASSWVPNQPQHF. The CDR3, as DNA: TGTGCCAGCAGTTGGGTTCCGAATCAGCCCCAGCATTTT.

There are many counts of this clonotype. V usage is TRBV30 and J usage is TRBJ2-5; D ambiguous. This CDR3 has 10 residues. V gave up 1 base and J gave up 5 bases, with 2 bases separating them. Germline lookup yields CDR1 GTSNPN and CDR2 SVGIG (reference sequence). CDR3 in DNA: TGTGCCTGGAGTGCTGAGACCCAGTACTTC. Translating it yields CAWSAETQYF.

The chain recombines TRBV7-2 with TRBJ2-7, with 7 bases that match TRBD2. J lost 7 bases, V lost 0 bases, and 6 bases had no gene match. The CDR3 is 14 amino acids. CDR1 SGHTA and CDR2 FQGNSA come from the germline V gene. Written as DNA, the CDR3 is TGTGCCAGCAGCTTAGCAGTCGGGGGGAGAGAGCAGTACTTC. This codes for CASSLAVGGREQYF.

This clonotype was seen at least ten times. The chain employs TRBV3-1 and TRBJ2-7; 9 bases are shared with TRBD2. The V segment lost 0 bases and the J segment 2 bases; nucleotides outside the gene matches: 2. Germline-derived CDR1 and CDR2 are LGHDT and YNNKEL (reference sequence). CDR3 length: 15 residues. This chain's CDR3 is CASSQEASGAYEQYF. Here the CDR3 DNA reads TGTGCCAGCAGCCAAGAGGCTAGCGGGGCCTACGAGCAGTACTTC.

On this clonotype: A much larger clone lies one base from this, so it may be a read error. The chain links TRBV7-3 to TRBJ2-1; a weak D match, TRBD2 (6 bases). TRBJ2-7 explains the end of the DNA better; the J call may be wrong. Per the germline V gene, CDR1 is SGHTA and CDR2 is FQGTGA. The CDR3 loop spans 13 amino acids. The DNA for the CDR3 is TGTGCCAGCAGCTTAGGGAGGATCAATGAGCAGTACTTC. Its protein is CASSLGRINEQYF.

Comments on this clonotype: One end of the junction fails to match germline, which may point to a read error. The chain has TRBV5-1 and TRBJ2-2, with TRBD2 as a possible D gene (5 bases). CDR3 length equals 12 residues. In germline, CDR1 is SGHRS, CDR2 YFSETQ. The CDR3 sequence is CASSPDWPERFF. CDR3 coding DNA: TGCGCCAGCAGCCCGGACTGGCCGGAGCGGTTTTTT. The variable domain in full, completed from reference TRBV5-1 and TRBJ2-2, reads KAGVTQTPRYLIKTRGQQVTLSCSPISGHRSVSWYQQTPGQGLQFLFEYFSETQRNKGNFPGRFSGRQFSNSRSEMNVSTLELGDSALYLCASSPDWPERFFGEGSRLTVL.